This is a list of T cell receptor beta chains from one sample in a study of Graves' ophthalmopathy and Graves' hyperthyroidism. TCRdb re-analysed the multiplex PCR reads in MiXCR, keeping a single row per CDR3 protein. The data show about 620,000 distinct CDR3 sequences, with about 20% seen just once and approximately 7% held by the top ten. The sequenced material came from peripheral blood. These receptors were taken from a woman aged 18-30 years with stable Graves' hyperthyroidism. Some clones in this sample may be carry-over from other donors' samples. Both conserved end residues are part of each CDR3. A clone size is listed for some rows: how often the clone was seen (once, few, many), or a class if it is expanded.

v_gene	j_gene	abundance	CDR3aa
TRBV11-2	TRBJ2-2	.	CASSHPSRGRNTGELFF
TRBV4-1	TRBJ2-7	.	CASSPYLDRGYEQYF
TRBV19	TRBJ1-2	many	CASSINIYGYTF
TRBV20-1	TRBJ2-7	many	CSASEDPSYEQYF
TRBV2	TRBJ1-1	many	CASSEGQGLQFLF
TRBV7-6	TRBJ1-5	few	CASSLAHKEPQHF
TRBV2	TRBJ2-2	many	CAGDRGNTGELFF
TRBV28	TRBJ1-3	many	CASSFNRGLSGNTIYF
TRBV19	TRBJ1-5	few	CASREWKGSPLNQPQHF
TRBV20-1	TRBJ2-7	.	CSRKGTFSYEQYF
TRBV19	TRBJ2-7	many	CASHSGGPTNEQYF
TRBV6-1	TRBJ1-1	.	CASSEKAVVNTEAFF
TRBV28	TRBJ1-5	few	CASGLRGYSNQPQHF
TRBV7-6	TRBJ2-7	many	CASSDGPLYEQYF
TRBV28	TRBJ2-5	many	CASSFPDRHKTQYF
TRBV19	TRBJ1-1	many	CASSAHTGNTEAFF
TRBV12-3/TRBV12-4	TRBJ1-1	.	CASSGTLLNTEAFF
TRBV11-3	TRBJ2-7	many	CASSLGGLTSGTTTWSYEQYF
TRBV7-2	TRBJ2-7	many	CASSLGGWERDEQYF
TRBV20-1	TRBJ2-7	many	CSGGQGPYEQYF
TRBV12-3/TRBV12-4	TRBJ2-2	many	CASRGLGQGSGELFF
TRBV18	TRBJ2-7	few	CASSPGVAGVAEQYF
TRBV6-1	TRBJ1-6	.	CASSQRQGTYNSPLHF
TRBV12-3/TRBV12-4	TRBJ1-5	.	CASSLSANSNQPQHF